This T cell receptor beta chain comes out of a study of early T cells in non-severe SARS-CoV-2 infection. Study as a whole: Bulk RNA taken from unsorted whole blood was sequenced, leaving chains unpaired.

This clonotype was seen repeatedly, ten times or more. The antigen remains undetermined. The CDR3 runs 12 residues. V was shortened by 8 bases and J by 3 bases, with 5 bases between the two germline ends. Per germline, CDR1 ENHRY and CDR2 SYGVKD. Study results and limitations: Reliance on VDJdb matching favored anti-spike CD8 responses; private and CD4 specificities were missed.

Unique molecular identifiers were affixed to single, distinct cDNA molecules. Each CDR3 protein gets one entry after TCRdb re-called the 5' RACE reads with MiXCR. Of 57,000 or so distinct CDR3 sequences listed, roughly 5.3% were seen once; the top ten hold about 7%. This sequence was found in an adult who was a healthcare worker with PCR-confirmed SARS-CoV-2 infection or an uninfected control (not recorded which). Input material: whole blood. This chain connects TRBV10-3 to TRBJ1-6; no firm D call. CDR3 region: CAIRLYNSPLHF. The CDR3 DNA is TGTGCCATCCGGCTCTATAATTCACCCCTCCACTTT.